The 2 T cell receptor beta chains given below trace back to one sample, sequenced in a study of blood T cell repertoires in COVID-19 (dated by TCRdb to the early 2020s). Libraries were made using the immunoSEQ multiplex PCR assay. TCRdb limited this immuneACCESS table to in-frame rearrangements with V and J called. A share of clones is missing; checked studies link under half to unresolved V genes, and the rest is unexplained. The sample includes roughly 150,000 clones, with around nine tenths observed a single time. The top ten constitute less than 3% of the sample. The specimen was peripheral blood. Source of these receptors: a woman of 80 years or more with COVID-19, enrolled during active disease.

V gene TRBV6-5 combines with J gene TRBJ1-5; no clear D gene. Looked up from germline, CDR1 is MNHEY and CDR2 is SVGAGI. The CDR3 loop spans 15 amino acids. Trimming stripped 7 bases from V and 7 bases from J, with 20 bases between. As DNA, the CDR3 is TGTGCCAGCAAAATAAATCAGGATCCGGGACAGCCCCAGCATTTT. Protein product: CASKINQDPGQPQHF.

The chain joins TRBV4-1 to TRBJ1-1, with 7 bases aligning to TRBD1. V was pared by 0 bases and J by 4 bases, with 5 bases of the junction left unmatched. Germline CDR1 is MGHRA and CDR2 is YSYEKL. The CDR3 contains 15 residues. The CDR3 loop is CASSQDFSGGTEAFF. In DNA form, the CDR3 reads TGCGCCAGCAGCCAAGATTTTTCAGGGGGCACTGAAGCTTTCTTT.